The subject of this entry is one T cell receptor beta chain. The data belong to a study of cytomegalovirus exposure and HLA in healthy donors. TCRdb's copy holds only in-frame clones and misses some; the assay was immunoSEQ multiplex PCR. The sample includes 150,000 to 200,000 clones, almost 85% of them seen just once. The sequence was obtained from a man aged 30 to 39 in good health and CMV-seropositive. Sequenced sample: PBMCs.

CDR3 region: CASSLTGGGEKLFF. DNA for the CDR3: TGTGCCAGCTCACTGACAGGGGGAGGAGAAAAACTGTTTTTT. The chain is built from TRBV18 and TRBJ1-4, with TRBD1 matching 9 bases. CDR3 size: 14 residues. Trimming cost V 4 bases and J 8 bases; bases outside gene matches: 5. Germline V gives CDR1 KGHSH, CDR2 LQKENI.